The T cell receptor (beta chain) described here comes from a study of graft-versus-host responses after intestinal transplantation. Study summary: Transplant recipients had multivisceral, liver-intestinal, or isolated intestinal grafts.

The V gene end was trimmed by 6 bases and the J gene end by 3 bases; junction bases not matched to a gene: 8. The CDR3 covers 15 residues. CDR1 is LNHDA and CDR2 is SQIVND in the germline V gene (reference sequence). About this clone itself: Its target is not known.

The repertoire was sequenced with immunoSEQ multiplex PCR; TCRdb's copy has only in-frame clones and lacks some. The sample lists roughly 56,000 clones, around 91% occurring once. The study, taken as a whole, reports: Those patients showing graft-donor T cell macrochimerism displayed high graft-versus-host to host-versus-graft clonal ratios in allografts. Circulating GvH clones peaking coincided with falling HvG clones soon after transplant.

Sequenced material: PBMCs, taken roughly 120 days after intestinal transplantation. The genes are TRBV19 and TRBJ2-1; 7 positions match TRBD2. The clonotype was recovered from a human patient who received an intestinal transplant, so some T cells may come from the graft donor. For the CDR3, the DNA is TGTGCCAGTAGCCCGGCGGGAGACTTCTACAATGAGCAGTTCTTC. Encoded protein: CASSPAGDFYNEQFF.